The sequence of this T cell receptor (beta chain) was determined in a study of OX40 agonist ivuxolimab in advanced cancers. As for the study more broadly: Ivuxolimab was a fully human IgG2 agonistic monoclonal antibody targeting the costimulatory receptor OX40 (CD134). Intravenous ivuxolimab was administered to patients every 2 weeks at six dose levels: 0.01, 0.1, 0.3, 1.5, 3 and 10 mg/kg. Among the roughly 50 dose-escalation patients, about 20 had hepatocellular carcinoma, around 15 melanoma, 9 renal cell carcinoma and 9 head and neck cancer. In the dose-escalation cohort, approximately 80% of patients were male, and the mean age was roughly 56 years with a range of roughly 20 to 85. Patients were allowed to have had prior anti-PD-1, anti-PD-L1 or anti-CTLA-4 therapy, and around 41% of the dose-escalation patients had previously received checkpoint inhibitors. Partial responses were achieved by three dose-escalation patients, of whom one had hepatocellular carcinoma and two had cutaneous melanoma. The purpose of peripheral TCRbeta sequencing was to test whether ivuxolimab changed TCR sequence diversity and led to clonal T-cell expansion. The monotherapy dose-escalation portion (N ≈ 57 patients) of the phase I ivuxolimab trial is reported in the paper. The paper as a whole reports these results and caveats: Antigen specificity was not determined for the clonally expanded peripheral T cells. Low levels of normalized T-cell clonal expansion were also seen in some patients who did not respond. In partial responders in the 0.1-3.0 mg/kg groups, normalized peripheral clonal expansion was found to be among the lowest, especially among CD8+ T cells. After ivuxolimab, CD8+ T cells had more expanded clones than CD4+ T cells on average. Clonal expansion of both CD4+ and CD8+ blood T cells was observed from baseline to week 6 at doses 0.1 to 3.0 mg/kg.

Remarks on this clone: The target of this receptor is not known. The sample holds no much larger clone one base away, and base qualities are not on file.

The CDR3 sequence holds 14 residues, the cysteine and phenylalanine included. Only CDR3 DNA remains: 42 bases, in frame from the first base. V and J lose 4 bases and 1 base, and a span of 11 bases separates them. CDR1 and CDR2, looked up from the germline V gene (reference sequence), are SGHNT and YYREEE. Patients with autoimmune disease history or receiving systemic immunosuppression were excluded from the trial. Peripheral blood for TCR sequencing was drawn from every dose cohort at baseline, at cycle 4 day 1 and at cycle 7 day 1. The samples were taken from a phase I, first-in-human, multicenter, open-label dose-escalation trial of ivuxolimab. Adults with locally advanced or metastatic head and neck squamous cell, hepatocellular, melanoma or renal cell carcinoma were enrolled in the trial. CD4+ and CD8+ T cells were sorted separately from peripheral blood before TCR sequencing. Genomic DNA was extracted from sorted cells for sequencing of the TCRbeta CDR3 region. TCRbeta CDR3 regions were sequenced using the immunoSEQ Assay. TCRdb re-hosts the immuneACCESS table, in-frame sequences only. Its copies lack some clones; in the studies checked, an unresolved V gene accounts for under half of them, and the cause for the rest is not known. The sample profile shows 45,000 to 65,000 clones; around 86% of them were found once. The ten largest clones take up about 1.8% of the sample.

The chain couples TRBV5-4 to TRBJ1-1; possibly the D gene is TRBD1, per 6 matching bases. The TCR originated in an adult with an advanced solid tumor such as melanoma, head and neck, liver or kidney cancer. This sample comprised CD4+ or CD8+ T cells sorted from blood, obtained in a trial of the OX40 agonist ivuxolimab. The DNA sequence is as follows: TGTGCCAGCAGCACCGGGACAAGGAACACTGAAGCTTTCTTT. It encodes CASSTGTRNTEAFF.